This T cell receptor beta chain was observed in a study of blood T cell repertoires in COVID-19. About the study: Acute-phase and convalescent COVID-19 samples originated in the United States, Italy and Spain.

Germline CDR1 SEHNR, CDR2 FQNEAQ (reference sequence). CDR3 length: 18 amino acids. V lost 5 bases, J lost 4 bases, and 12 bases stayed unmatched. As processed by the authors: Researchers report that nucleated cell counts were estimated from reference gene primer amplification. Sequencing was performed with immunoSEQ multiplex PCR; in TCRdb, only in-frame clones are kept and a portion is missing. That table is the source of V, J and clone size, and D and trimming were worked out from the DNA. The table lists some 89,000 clones, about 87% of them singletons, with 15% to 19% in the top ten. This clone was counted between two and nine times.

Input material: peripheral blood. The TCR sequence derives from a human donor in a cohort sampled during active COVID-19. The chain joins TRBV7-9 to TRBJ2-6; TRBD1 matches 9 bases. The CDR3 nucleotides read TGTGCCAGCAGCGCGGACGCCGGGACAGGGTCAGGGGCCAACGTCCTGACTTTC. Translation gives CASSADAGTGSGANVLTF.